The following is a T cell receptor beta chain sequence with its context. The antigen is undetermined. Reverse transcription of all isolated RNA meant that expressed TCRB transcripts were sequenced. TCRdb's table, derived via immunoSEQ multiplex PCR, lists solely in-frame clones and lacks some. The sample includes around 350,000 clones, roughly 12% seen only once; the top ten take more than 0.015%. The CDR3 is 11 residues long. V was clipped by 2 bases and J by 9 bases, with 8 bases between them. The germline CDR1 and CDR2 sequences are GTSNPN and SVGIG (reference sequence). This sample was taken from a study of beta chain features in type 1 diabetes. Across the study: Examined across all samples were some 110,000,000 sorted cells. General study points: PCR, the amplification step, might favor shorter templates, equally in patients and controls. Insertions were fewer and deletions more numerous at VDJ junctions in type 1 diabetes patients.

Isolation of CD4+ naive, central memory, regulatory and stem cell-like memory cells was achieved by sorting via CD45RO/CCR7/CD25/CD127/CD95/CD27. The receptor comes from a man aged 18 to 30 in good health. Specimen: naive CD4+ T cells from blood. The chain recombines TRBV30 with TRBJ2-1, with no clear D. CDR3 nucleotide sequence: TGTGCCTGGAGTCTAAACGGTGAGCAGTTCTTC. Its protein is CAWSLNGEQFF.